This entry lists 27 T cell receptor beta chains sequenced from one sample in a study of Graves' ophthalmopathy and Graves' hyperthyroidism (dated by TCRdb to 2017 to 2018). The sequencer listed for this sample is Illumina HiSeq 2000. TCR beta CDR3 regions were amplified from RNA transcripts for repertoire sequencing. The first round of RT-PCR was done with HTBI primers and the Qiagen OneStep RT-PCR kit, and was followed by a second round of multiplex PCR, then size selection and purification. TCRdb took the public reads, trimmed them with fastp at Q25, ran MiXCR for clone calling and kept in-frame beta chains. Every distinct CDR3 protein forms one entry, paired with its most common genes and DNA. The sample contains about 420,000 distinct CDR3 sequences, over 20% of them found a single time. The ten largest account for approximately 3.2% of the sample. The sample consisted of peripheral blood. The receptor source for this set is a woman younger than 35 with stable Graves' hyperthyroidism. Donor details come from another sample of the same person, matched by shared clones.

This clonotype was detected many times. The chain joins TRBV5-1 to TRBJ1-1; the D is unclear. The CDR3 is 14 amino acids. Germline CDR1 SGHRS, CDR2 YFSETQ. Trimming pared 1 base from V and 6 bases from J, leaving 13 bases between. The CDR3 is CASSLPHRSAEAFF. The DNA for the CDR3 is TGCGCCAGCAGCTTGCCCCACCGGTCCGCTGAAGCTTTCTTT. Filled out from reference TRBV5-1 and TRBJ1-1, the complete variable domain reads KAGVTQTPRYLIKTRGQQVTLSCSPISGHRSVSWYQQTPGQGLQFLFEYFSETQRNKGNFPGRFSGRQFSNSRSEMNVSTLELGDSALYLCASSLPHRSAEAFFGQGTRLTVV.

The chain uses TRBV30 and TRBJ1-2; no clear D. The CDR3 loop spans 12 amino acids. Germline assignment: CDR1 GTSNPN and CDR2 SVGIG (reference sequence). V dropped 3 bases and J dropped 0 bases, with 5 bases sitting between them. The CDR3: CAWRTTNYGYTF. CDR3 in DNA: TGTGCCTGGAGGACAACTAACTATGGCTACACCTTC.

This clonotype came up many times. The CDR3 loop reads CASSWGTGPRTEAFF. The CDR3 region has the DNA TGTGCCAGCAGTTGGGGGACAGGGCCGCGGACTGAAGCTTTCTTT. The chain employs TRBV27 and TRBJ1-1; TRBD1 agrees at 9 bases. The CDR3 consists of 15 residues. V shed 4 bases and J 5 bases; nucleotides not matched to a gene: 8. The V gene's germline CDR1 is MNHEY and CDR2 SMNVEV (reference sequence).

This clonotype was counted many times. The chain has TRBV12-3 or TRBV12-4 and TRBJ1-1; 8 bases are a match to TRBD1. The ends lost 3 bases at V and 1 base at J; junction bases unmatched: 1. The CDR3 runs 14 residues. This CDR3 reads CASSFGQGNTEAFF. The CDR3 DNA sequence: TGTGCCAGCAGTTTTGGACAGGGGAACACTGAAGCTTTCTTT.

This clonotype has a count of ten or more. The chain uses TRBV20-1 and TRBJ2-2; D is perhaps TRBD2 (5 bases). V dropped 4 bases and J dropped 6 bases, with 18 bases sitting between them. Germline V gene data show CDR1 as DFQATT and CDR2 as SNEGSKA (reference sequence). CDR3 length equals 15 residues. CDR3 amino acids: CSAKSRPRTSGELFF. CDR3 nucleotides: TGCAGTGCTAAAAGTAGACCAAGGACTTCCGGGGAGCTGTTTTTT.

This clonotype was seen ten or more times. V gene TRBV4-3 combines with J gene TRBJ1-6; D is unclear. The V end was cut by 1 base, the J end by 14 bases, with 12 bases between. The CDR3 extends over 13 amino acids. Germline lookup yields CDR1 LGHNA and CDR2 YSLEER. The CDR3 region is CASSQATGRTLHF. The CDR3 region has the DNA TGCGCCAGCAGCCAAGCGACCGGTAGAACCCTCCACTTT.

This clonotype was seen at least ten times. The gene calls are TRBV2 and TRBJ2-7; D unclear. CDR1 is SNHLY and CDR2 is FYNNEI in the germline V gene. V lost 6 bases to trimming and J lost 3 bases, with 6 bases between them. The CDR3 loop spans 11 amino acids. CDR3 sequence reads: CASSPYYEQYF. CDR3 in DNA: TGTGCCAGCAGCCCCTACTACGAGCAGTACTTC.

This clonotype appeared many times. The V gene is TRBV14, the J gene TRBJ1-2; D is undetermined. The V end was cut by 1 base, the J end by 8 bases, with 17 bases between. Germline V gene sequence: CDR1 SGHDN, CDR2 FVKESK. The CDR3 has 15 residues. The CDR3 loop reads CASSQVGVSTGGYTF. The CDR3 coding sequence is TGTGCCAGCAGCCAAGTTGGGGTCTCGACGGGAGGCTACACCTTC.

This clonotype was seen a single time. This chain joins TRBV11-2 and TRBJ2-5, with 7 nucleotides matching TRBD2. The V gene end was trimmed by 2 bases and the J gene end by 5 bases; junction bases not matched to a gene: 8. The germline CDR1 and CDR2 sequences are SGHAT and FQNNGV. This CDR3 comprises 15 residues. The CDR3 nucleotides read TGTGCCAGCAGCTTAACCCGTACTAGCGTCGAGACCCAGTACTTC. Encoded protein: CASSLTRTSVETQYF.

The sample holds many counts of this clonotype. Germline is not matched at one junction end, which may reflect a read error. The chain uses TRBV7-8 and TRBJ1-1; D is uncertain. CDR3 size: 13 residues. In germline, CDR1 is SGHVS, CDR2 FQNEAQ. The DNA for the CDR3 is TGTGCCAGGAGCTCGACCATGAACACTGAAGCTTTCTTT. Protein sequence: CARSSTMNTEAFF.

The table lists this clonotype with many counts. The chain joins TRBV5-1 to TRBJ2-4; D is unresolved. The CDR3 has 13 amino acids. Germline CDR1 and CDR2: SGHRS and YFSETQ. The V end was cut by 0 bases, the J end by 13 bases, with 14 bases between. CDR3 nucleotide sequence: TGCGCCAGCAGCTTGGCCGGTCTTAGTTTGCAGTACTTC. It yields the protein CASSLAGLSLQYF. The full variable domain, its missing parts supplied by reference TRBV5-1 and TRBJ2-4, is KAGVTQTPRYLIKTRGQQVTLSCSPISGHRSVSWYQQTPGQGLQFLFEYFSETQRNKGNFPGRFSGRQFSNSRSEMNVSTLELGDSALYLCASSLAGLSLQYFGAGTRLSVL.

The chain links TRBV18 to TRBJ2-5; no definite D call. Germline CDR1 reads KGHSH; CDR2 reads LQKENI. The ends were cut back, 0 bases at V and 7 bases at J, with 12 bases in the middle. The CDR3 covers 14 residues. The CDR3 region is CASSPPSEWGTQYF. CDR3 bases: TGTGCCAGCTCACCACCCAGCGAGTGGGGGACCCAGTACTTC. Drawing the rest from reference TRBV18 and TRBJ2-5, the complete variable domain is NAGVMQNPRHLVRRRGQEARLRCSPMKGHSHVYWYRQLPEEGLKFMVYLQKENIIDESGMPKERFSAEFPKEGPSILRIQQVVRGDSAAYFCASSPPSEWGTQYFGPGTRLLVL.

This clonotype was seen at least ten times. The chain couples TRBV30 to TRBJ2-5; unclear D gene. The V end was cut by 3 bases, the J end by 9 bases, with 17 bases between. This CDR3 is 13 amino acids long. Germline V CDR1 and CDR2: GTSNPN, SVGIG (reference sequence). CDR3 DNA sequence: TGTGCCTGGAGAACTCCTCCCACTGGAGCCCAGTACTTC. Its protein is CAWRTPPTGAQYF.

This clonotype was counted at least ten times. This sequence joins TRBV20-1 and TRBJ2-5; 7 nucleotides line up with TRBD2. V dropped 0 bases and J dropped 2; count of bases not matched to a gene: 9. The CDR3 spans 16 residues. Germline values: CDR1 DFQATT, CDR2 SNEGSKA (reference sequence). In DNA form, the CDR3 reads TGCAGTGCTAGAGATCGGGCTAGCGGCCCTCAAGAGACCCAGTACTTC. It encodes CSARDRASGPQETQYF.

This clonotype came up many times. The rearrangement uses TRBV2 and TRBJ2-3; 9 bases fit TRBD2. CDR3 length: 15 amino acids. CDR1 and CDR2 from the germline V gene are SNHLY and FYNNEI. Losses at the gene ends were 5 bases for V and 2 bases for J; bases not matched to a gene: 5. The CDR3 sequence: CASSMTSGITDTQYF. CDR3 nucleotides: TGTGCCAGCAGTATGACTAGCGGAATCACAGATACGCAGTATTTT.

This chain connects TRBV6-1 to TRBJ1-1; D not resolved. V gave up 7 bases and J gave up 1 base, with 16 bases separating them. The CDR3 length is 15 residues. The germline gives CDR1 MNHNS, CDR2 SASEGT. The CDR3 loop reads CASTPTGFSNTEAFF. CDR3 sequence (DNA): TGTGCCAGCACCCCAACCGGGTTTTCGAACACTGAAGCTTTCTTT.

This clonotype was detected ten times or more. This rearrangement joins TRBV4-3 to TRBJ1-2, with D uncertain. V lost 3 bases to trimming and J lost 0 bases, with 8 bases between them. Germline values: CDR1 LGHNA, CDR2 YSLEER. This CDR3 is built from 14 residues. CDR3: CASSQGATNYGYTF. In DNA, the CDR3 is TGCGCCAGCAGCCAGGGCGCCACTAACTATGGCTACACCTTC.

The chain carries TRBV6-2 or TRBV6-3 and TRBJ2-3; no firm D call. The CDR3 consists of 17 residues. The V end lost 2 bases, the J end lost 1 base, and 16 bases lay between the germline ends. CDR1 MNHEY and CDR2 SVGEGT come from the germline V gene. The CDR3 bases are TGTGCCAGCAGTTACCCCCACCAGGTATTTCGCACAGATACGCAGTATTTT. This sequence encodes CASSYPHQVFRTDTQYF.

This clonotype was seen more than once but under ten times. The V gene is TRBV12-3 or TRBV12-4, the J gene TRBJ1-1; possible D gene TRBD1, 5 bases. V lost 0 bases and J 4 bases, leaving 12 bases between the germline ends. This CDR3 region has 15 residues. CDR3 sequence (DNA): TGTGCCAGCAGTTTAGCGGCGGGGCAGGGCACTGAAGCTTTCTTT. This codes for CASSLAAGQGTEAFF.

In its sample, this clonotype was seen many times. Just one base apart from a much larger clone, this may be a read error. The chain employs TRBV6-1 and TRBJ1-1, with 7 bases identical to TRBD1. CDR1 is MNHNS, CDR2 SASEGT, per germline. This CDR3 region has 11 residues. The CDR3 DNA reads TGTGCCGGCAGTGAACAGGGGAAAGCTTTCTTT. This translates into CAGSEQGKAFF.

This clonotype was recorded at least ten times. The gene calls are TRBV12-3 or TRBV12-4 and TRBJ1-2, with no clear D. The CDR3 totals 12 residues. The V and J ends lost 6 bases and 1 base respectively, with 6 bases between them. DNA of the CDR3: TGTGCCAGCAGCCGAAATAACTATGGCTACACCTTC. Translation: CASSRNNYGYTF.

This clonotype was seen many times. The CDR3 spells CATRTGELYEQYF. In DNA form, the CDR3 reads TGTGCCACCAGGACAGGGGAATTATACGAGCAGTACTTC. The V and J genes are TRBV10-3 and TRBJ2-7, with 9 positions matching TRBD1. V was pared by 10 bases and J by 4 bases, with 8 bases of the junction left unmatched. The CDR3 covers 13 residues. In germline, CDR1 is ENHRY, CDR2 SYGVKD.

J is TRBJ2-5 and V is TRBV20-1, with no clear D. The V and J ends lost 0 bases and 11 bases respectively, with 10 bases between them. Germline assignment: CDR1 DFQATT and CDR2 SNEGSKA (reference sequence). There are 11 residues in the CDR3. CDR3: CSARDGGAQYF. The DNA of the CDR3 is TGCAGTGCTAGAGATGGCGGAGCTCAGTACTTC.

This clonotype was counted at least ten times. The genes are TRBV28 and TRBJ1-1; TRBD1 is a possible D gene (5 bases). The CDR3 runs to 14 residues. Per the germline V gene, CDR1 is MDHEN and CDR2 is SYDVKM. Between the trimmed V and J ends, which lost 4 bases and 4 bases, there was a span of 13 bases. Here the CDR3 DNA reads TGTGCCAGCAGTTCGGACCGTGGGGGCACTGAAGCTTTCTTT. Encoded protein: CASSSDRGGTEAFF.

This clonotype was recorded many times. The chain couples TRBV7-6 to TRBJ2-2, with TRBD1 identical over 7 bases. Germline V gives CDR1 SGHVS, CDR2 FNYEAQ. This CDR3 is 19 amino acids long. V lost 3 bases and J lost 2; bases outside the gene matches: 15. The CDR3 loop is CASSFLSNTGDINTGELFF. In DNA form, the CDR3 reads TGTGCCAGCAGCTTCCTCTCCAATACAGGGGATATCAACACCGGGGAGCTGTTTTTT.

This clonotype was recorded at least ten times. This chain joins TRBV6-5 and TRBJ2-2; 7 positions agree with TRBD1. CDR3 length equals 13 residues. The J segment lost 5 bases and the V segment lost 7 bases, leaving 4 bases of the junction unmatched. Germline assignment: CDR1 MNHEY and CDR2 SVGAGI. The CDR3 coding sequence is TGTGCCAGCATAACACAGGGGACCGGGGAGCTGTTTTTT. It is translated as CASITQGTGELFF.

This chain uses TRBV12-3 or TRBV12-4 with TRBJ1-2; D is ambiguous. This CDR3 is 12 amino acids long. V lost 6 bases and J 1 base, leaving 6 bases between the germline ends. The CDR3 sequence is CASRDFNYGYTF. Here the CDR3 DNA reads TGTGCCAGCAGGGATTTTAACTATGGCTACACCTTC.